This TCR beta chain derives from a study of blood T cell repertoires in COVID-19. The wider study: There were acute and convalescent COVID-19 samples, and they came from the United States, Italy and Spain.

Trimming left V 5 bases short and J 2 bases short, with 12 bases between. The CDR3 consists of 14 residues. The V gene's germline CDR1 is LNHDA and CDR2 SQIVND (reference sequence). TCRdb keeps only in-frame clones here, not all; method: immunoSEQ multiplex PCR. The repertoire consists of some 110,000 clones, with over 75% occurring once and the leading ten covering 1.5% to 2%. The sample comprised peripheral blood. This receptor was taken from a human donor with active COVID-19. The donor label of this sample is uncertain. The chain employs TRBV19 and TRBJ2-5, with a tentative D call TRBD2 (7 bases). The DNA for the CDR3 is TGTGCCAGTAGTTCGGGGGGCCGACAAGAGACCCAGTACTTC. Protein: CASSSGGRQETQYF.